The clone carrying this TCR beta chain was seen many times. Antigen: not known. This specimen comes from a study of T-cell reconstitution after alpha-beta-depleted transplantation in children. Study-level findings and limits: Diversity and T-cell counts at one year after transplant derived mostly from new T cells. Surviving recipient T cells and thymic progenitors produced the high day-60 TCRbeta diversity seen in some patients. About two months after transplant, alpha-beta T cells reportedly came from several hundred expanded graft clones.

Unique molecular identifiers featured in how the TCRbeta library was prepared. One entry per CDR3 protein results from TCRdb running MiXCR on the PCR reads. Here the sample spans about 420,000 distinct CDR3 sequences, roughly 16% being singletons. This CDR3 spans 16 amino acids. Germline-derived CDR1 and CDR2 are MNHNS and SASEGT. Trimming left V 6 bases short and J 0 bases short, with 18 bases between. The input for sequencing was PBMCs, mostly from graft donor cells, taken 360 days after TCRalphabeta/CD19-depleted stem cell transplant. This sequence was found in a boy under two years old who had a stem cell transplant for Wiskott-Aldrich syndrome, so the T cells may come from the graft donor. V is TRBV6-1 and J is TRBJ2-7; D might be TRBD1 or TRBD2, each matching 5 bases. The CDR3 sequence is CASSPRRDLRSYEQYF. In DNA form, the CDR3 reads TGTGCCAGCAGCCCCCGTCGGGACCTCCGCTCCTACGAGCAGTACTTC.